This T cell receptor beta chain comes out of a study of PD-1 blockade in classical Hodgkin lymphoma. Study-level findings and limits: Lower baseline TCR diversity marked trial partial responders and progressors. As was reported, newly diagnosed patients showed lower baseline TCR diversity than healthy donors did.

Documented time point: cycle 4 day 1 (C4D1), after more than five weeks of nivolumab. Every patient had relapsed following autologous stem cell transplantation, and cohorts differed in brentuximab vedotin exposure. Best responses were complete response, partial response or progressive disease. As concerns this clone: The antigen is undetermined.

Repertoires were generated with immunoSEQ multiplex PCR, while TCRdb's copy carries only in-frame clones and drops some. The sample includes more than 75,000 clones, about 93% of them seen just once. This CDR3 is 11 amino acids long. V was pared by 7 bases and J by 7 bases, with 10 bases between. Germline CDR1 reads GTSNPN; CDR2 reads SVGIG (reference sequence). This chain uses TRBV30 with TRBJ2-2; no definite D call. Here the sequenced sample was peripheral blood mononuclear cells (PBMCs), taken before the fourth cycle of nivolumab. This receptor was taken from a human donor with classical Hodgkin lymphoma. CDR3 nucleotides: TGTGCCTCCCAAGGGTACGGGGAGCTGTTTTTT. Its translation: CASQGYGELFF.